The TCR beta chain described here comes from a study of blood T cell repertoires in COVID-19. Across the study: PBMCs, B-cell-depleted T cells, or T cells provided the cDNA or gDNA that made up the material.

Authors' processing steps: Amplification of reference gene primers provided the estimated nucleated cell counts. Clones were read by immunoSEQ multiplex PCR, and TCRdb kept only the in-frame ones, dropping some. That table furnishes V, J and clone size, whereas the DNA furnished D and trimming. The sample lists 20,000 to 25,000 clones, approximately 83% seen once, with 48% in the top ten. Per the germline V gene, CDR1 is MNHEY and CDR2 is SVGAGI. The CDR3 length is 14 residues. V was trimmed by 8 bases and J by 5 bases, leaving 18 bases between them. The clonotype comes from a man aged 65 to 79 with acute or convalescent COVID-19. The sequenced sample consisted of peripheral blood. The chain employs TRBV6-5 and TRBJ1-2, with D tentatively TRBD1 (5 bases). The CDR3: CASSRDGRGYGYTF. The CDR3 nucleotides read TGTGCCAGCTCACGAGATGGGAGGGGTTATGGCTACACCTTC.